Following are 8 T cell receptor beta chains from one sample sequenced in a study of molecular identifiers for immune sequencing clone quantification. Via MiXCR, TCRdb re-called the PCR reads, giving one row per CDR3 protein. The sample has more than 550,000 distinct CDR3 sequences, over 25% seen once; the top ten hold 0.78%. What was sequenced was naive CD8+ T cells from blood, with Jurkat cell RNA spiked in. The subset is: FACS-sorted CD8+CD4-CCR7+CD45RA+ naive T cells. All receptors derive from a human donor in good health. Some libraries in this study had Jurkat cell RNA spiked in.

This rearrangement joins TRBV6-1 to TRBJ2-4, with D unclear. Trimming stripped 4 bases from V and 1 base from J, with 14 bases between. CDR1 MNHNS and CDR2 SASEGT come from the germline V gene. This CDR3 is 16 amino acids long. The CDR3 DNA sequence: TGTGCCAGCAGTGGATGGGCAAGGGTTGCCAAAAACATTCAGTACTTC. Translated: CASSGWARVAKNIQYF.

This clonotype was counted many times. The chain links TRBV14 to TRBJ1-2; D unclear. The V end lost 6 bases, the J end lost 5 bases, and 19 bases lay between the germline ends. The CDR3 sequence is 15 residues long. Germline CDR1 reads SGHDN; CDR2 reads FVKESK. The CDR3 DNA sequence: TGTGCCAGCAGTGATACCAATGTAGGCAGATATGGCTACACCTTC. This translates into CASSDTNVGRYGYTF.

The genes are TRBV20-1 and TRBJ2-5, with 7 bases aligning to TRBD1. This CDR3 has 15 amino acids. The germline V gene has CDR1 DFQATT and CDR2 SNEGSKA (reference sequence). V lost 0 bases and J lost 3; bases outside the gene matches: 7. CDR3 nucleotide sequence: TGCAGTGCTAGAGACGCCGGGACAGTTGAAGAGACCCAGTACTTC. This gives the protein CSARDAGTVEETQYF.

This clonotype was recorded at least ten times. V is TRBV5-5 and J is TRBJ2-7, with D perhaps matching TRBD2 (5 bases). From germline, CDR1 is SGHKS and CDR2 YYEKEE (reference sequence). The CDR3 loop spans 14 amino acids. Trimming took off 1 base at V and 2 bases at J, with 10 bases between the two ends. The CDR3 region is CASSLSPGTYEQYF. Here the CDR3 DNA reads TGTGCCAGCAGCTTGTCCCCGGGGACCTACGAGCAGTACTTC.

This clonotype was picked up a small number of times. This chain uses TRBV15 with TRBJ2-1, with TRBD1 matching 7 bases. With 8 bases clipped from V and 7 bases from J, the junction kept 11 bases outside the gene matches. This CDR3 has 14 residues. Germline V gene sequence: CDR1 LNHNV, CDR2 YYDKDF (reference sequence). The CDR3 DNA sequence: TGTGCCACCTCCCTGACAGGGAGTGTGAATGAGCAGTTCTTC. Its translation: CATSLTGSVNEQFF.

This clonotype was seen a handful of times. The V call is TRBV6-2 or TRBV6-3, the J call TRBJ2-3; D ambiguous. The germline V gene has CDR1 MNHEY and CDR2 SVGEGT. The V gene lost 8 bases and the J gene lost 0 bases, with 9 bases spanning the gap. The CDR3 has 13 residues. The DNA for the CDR3 is TGTGCCAGCTGTTGGCTTAGCACAGATACGCAGTATTTT. Translating it yields CASCWLSTDTQYF.

Regarding this clonotype: This could be a read error, since a much larger clone is one nucleotide away. The rearrangement links TRBV29-1 to TRBJ1-2; TRBD1 is a possible D gene (5 bases). V was trimmed by 6 bases and J by 1 base, leaving 21 bases between them. The CDR3 contains 16 residues. The germline V gene has CDR1 SQVTM and CDR2 ANQGSEA. CDR3 bases: TGCAGCGTGACAGTCAAGACAGAGGGCTTTAACTATGGCTACACCTTC. It is translated as CSVTVKTEGFNYGYTF.

As regards this clonotype: The junction differs from germline at one of its ends, possibly a read error. This chain connects TRBV11-2 to TRBJ2-7; 8 nucleotides match TRBD2. The CDR3 sequence is 15 residues long. Germline loops: CDR1 SGHAT, CDR2 FQNNGV. CDR3 amino acids: CAGSLSRGGYYEQYF. CDR3 coding DNA: TGTGCCGGCAGCTTATCCCGGGGGGGTTACTACGAGCAGTACTTC.